This entry lists 32 T cell receptor beta chains sequenced from one sample in a study of blood T cell repertoires in COVID-19. The method was immunoSEQ multiplex PCR; TCRdb's version includes in-frame clones alone and lacks a portion of them. This table holds approximately 320,000 clones, just under 90% found once. The sequenced sample consisted of peripheral blood. The receptors were gathered from a young woman with COVID-19, enrolled during active disease.

The genes are TRBV5-1 and TRBJ2-7; TRBD1 matches 8 bases. The CDR3 extends over 15 amino acids. J lost 4 bases, V lost 4 bases, and 10 bases had no gene match. Germline CDR1 reads SGHRS; CDR2 reads YFSETQ. CDR3 sequence reads: CASSPTPGGFYEQYF. The CDR3 coding sequence is TGCGCCAGCAGCCCGACTCCAGGGGGCTTTTACGAGCAGTACTTC.

J is TRBJ2-2 and V is TRBV5-1; 8 nucleotides agree with TRBD2. This CDR3 has 16 amino acids. Germline V gene data show CDR1 as SGHRS and CDR2 as YFSETQ. Trimming took 2 bases from V and 0 from J; bases not matched to a gene: 3. The CDR3 sequence: CASSFFSGANTGELFF. CDR3 nucleotide sequence: TGCGCCAGCAGCTTCTTTAGCGGGGCGAACACCGGGGAGCTGTTTTTT.

The genes are TRBV5-1 and TRBJ2-1; 12 bases match TRBD2. The V and J ends lost 1 base and 9 bases, in that order; junction bases with no gene match: 11. Looked up from germline, CDR1 is SGHRS and CDR2 is YFSETQ. This CDR3 region has 17 residues. CDR3 region: CASSLMTPPSGGAEQFF. As DNA, the CDR3 is TGCGCCAGCAGCTTGATGACCCCGCCTAGCGGGGGGGCTGAGCAGTTCTTC.

The V and J genes are TRBV28 and TRBJ2-5, with a tentative D call TRBD2 (5 bases). CDR3 length equals 14 residues. Germline CDR1 is MDHEN and CDR2 is SYDVKM. V lost 1 base and J lost 5, with 11 bases in between. CDR3: CASSLSGVGETQYF. The CDR3 coding sequence is TGTGCCAGCAGTTTATCCGGGGTGGGGGAGACCCAGTACTTC.

This clone was observed a few times. V is TRBV5-6 and J is TRBJ1-4; D uncertain. The CDR3 contains 16 residues. Germline lookup yields CDR1 SGHDT and CDR2 YYEEEE. Trimming shortened V by 0 bases and J by 7 bases, and 16 bases separated the two germline ends. CDR3 nucleotide sequence: TGTGCCAGCAGCTTGGGGACTGACTCAGTAGGTGAAAAACTGTTTTTT. This translates into CASSLGTDSVGEKLFF.

The rearrangement uses TRBV7-8 and TRBJ1-5; 8 bases match TRBD1. V trimming: 2 bases; J trimming: 5 bases; junction bases outside the gene matches: 14. CDR1 is SGHVS, CDR2 FQNEAQ, per germline. The CDR3 runs to 18 residues. The CDR3 nucleotides read TGTGCCAGCAGCTTAAAGTCTCGTAGACAGGGGAAAGATCAGCCCCAGCATTTT. Residues: CASSLKSRRQGKDQPQHF.

This chain links TRBV9 with TRBJ2-3; 9 bases fit TRBD2. V gave up 3 bases and J gave up 4 bases; unmatched junction bases: 6. The CDR3 has 15 amino acids. CDR1 is SGDLS and CDR2 is YYNGEE in the germline V gene. The CDR3, as DNA: TGTGCCAGCAGCGCCCAGACTAGCGGAGCAGATACGCAGTATTTT. It translates to CASSAQTSGADTQYF.

The rearrangement uses TRBV6-4 and TRBJ2-3; 8 bases line up with TRBD1. Unmatched junction bases numbered 7, after V lost 5 bases and J lost 3 bases. This CDR3 is 15 amino acids long. Germline V CDR1 and CDR2: MRHNA, SNTAGT. This CDR3 is CASSPGQGETDTQYF. DNA for the CDR3: TGTGCCAGCAGTCCCGGACAGGGAGAGACAGATACGCAGTATTTT.

The chain employs TRBV6-5 and TRBJ2-2, with 7 bases identical to TRBD2. Germline-derived CDR1 and CDR2 are MNHEY and SVGAGI. The CDR3 runs 15 residues. The V segment lost 6 bases and the J segment 0 bases; nucleotides outside the gene matches: 4. CDR3 nucleotide sequence: TGTGCCAGCAGCTGGGGACTATCGAACACCGGGGAGCTGTTTTTT. Translation gives CASSWGLSNTGELFF.

The chain uses TRBV9 and TRBJ2-7; TRBD1 aligns across 7 bases. Germline CDR1 and CDR2: SGDLS and YYNGEE. J lost 3 bases, V lost 0 bases, and 6 bases had no gene match. This CDR3 is built from 15 residues. CDR3 nucleotide sequence: TGTGCCAGCAGCGTAGGTGGGACAGCTAACTACGAGCAGTACTTC. Its protein is CASSVGGTANYEQYF.

The CDR3 DNA follows: TGTGCCAGCAGCAGAGGCGGGGCCGCTCAGCCCCAGCATTTT. It encodes CASSRGGAAQPQHF. V and J are TRBV5-5 and TRBJ1-5; a weak D match, TRBD1 (5 bases). V was pared by 4 bases and J by 6 bases, with 14 bases between. Germline V gene lookup returns CDR1 SGHKS and CDR2 YYEKEE (reference sequence). The CDR3 spans 14 residues.

This clone was observed a single time. The J gene is TRBJ2-1, the V gene TRBV5-4; 12 positions match TRBD2. V shed 4 bases and J 8 bases; nucleotides not matched to a gene: 7. The CDR3 is made up of 15 amino acids. Looked up from germline, CDR1 is SGHNT and CDR2 is YYREEE (reference sequence). The DNA for the CDR3 is TGTGCCAGCAGCACCCTAGCGGGGGGGCTTTATGAGCAGTTCTTC. Translated: CASSTLAGGLYEQFF.

In DNA form, the CDR3 reads TGTGCCAGCAGCTTGGTTCGCCAGGGGCGCACAGATACGCAGTATTTT. Protein product: CASSLVRQGRTDTQYF. The V and J genes are TRBV11-2 and TRBJ2-3, with D perhaps TRBD1 (6 bases). The CDR3 covers 16 residues. Trimming took 3 bases from V and 1 from J, leaving 14 bases between them. Germline V gene data show CDR1 as SGHAT and CDR2 as FQNNGV.

This rearrangement joins TRBV6-6 to TRBJ2-7; TRBD1 matches at 9 bases. The CDR3 has 15 residues. Germline V CDR1 and CDR2: MNHNY, SVGAGI (reference sequence). J was trimmed by 6 bases and V by 6 bases; bases with no gene match: 12. The CDR3 DNA reads TGTGCCAGCAGCCCCCAGGGACAGGGTTCCGGCGAGCAGTACTTC. Its translation is CASSPQGQGSGEQYF.

The rearrangement joins TRBV28 to TRBJ2-7; TRBD1 matches 9 bases. V shed 7 bases, J shed 6 bases, and the junction held 4 bases outside the gene matches. The germline V gene has CDR1 MDHEN and CDR2 SYDVKM. The CDR3 has 12 residues. Here the CDR3 DNA reads TGTGCCAGCAAGGGACAGGGTAGCGAGCAGTACTTC. This gives the protein CASKGQGSEQYF.

The J gene is TRBJ1-2, the V gene TRBV20-1, with 7 bases fitting TRBD1. CDR3 length equals 11 residues. With 7 bases clipped from V and 3 bases from J, the junction kept 2 bases outside the gene matches. The germline CDR1 and CDR2 sequences are DFQATT and SNEGSKA (reference sequence). CDR3 DNA sequence: TGCAGTGGAGGGACAGACTATGGCTACACCTTC. Protein product: CSGGTDYGYTF.

The chain recombines TRBV27 with TRBJ2-3, with TRBD1 as a possible D gene (7 bases). This CDR3 is 15 amino acids long. With 2 bases removed from V and 5 bases from J, the gap between germline ends came to 14 bases. Germline V gives CDR1 MNHEY, CDR2 SMNVEV (reference sequence). CDR3 nucleotides: TGTGCCAGCAGTTTAATGGAGGGGGCCGGAGATACGCAGTATTTT. Translated, it gives CASSLMEGAGDTQYF.

The chain is built from TRBV5-5 and TRBJ2-2; D ambiguous. The V end was cut by 1 base, the J end by 5 bases, with 6 bases between. The germline V gene encodes CDR1 SGHKS and CDR2 YYEKEE (reference sequence). The CDR3 is 13 residues long. The CDR3 region has the DNA TGTGCCAGCAGCTTGTTCAATACCGGGGAGCTGTTTTTT. Translated: CASSLFNTGELFF.

This chain joins TRBV5-6 and TRBJ2-5; possible D gene TRBD2, 6 bases. V was clipped by 2 bases and J by 5 bases, with 13 bases between them. The CDR3 totals 14 residues. From germline, CDR1 is SGHDT and CDR2 YYEEEE. CDR3: CASSFRENSETQYF. The CDR3 nucleotides are TGTGCCAGCAGCTTCCGGGAGAATTCGGAGACCCAGTACTTC.

This chain uses TRBV20-1 with TRBJ2-3; unclear D gene. Germline lookup yields CDR1 DFQATT and CDR2 SNEGSKA (reference sequence). Trimming cost V 6 bases and J 8 bases, with 9 bases left between them. CDR3 size: 10 residues. The DNA for the CDR3 is TGCAGTGCCCGGCGAGGTACGCAGTATTTT. Translated: CSARRGTQYF.

The rearrangement joins TRBV25-1 to TRBJ1-5, with 9 bases lining up with TRBD1. The CDR3 sequence is 16 residues long. J was trimmed by 3 bases and V by 4 bases; bases with no gene match: 7. CDR1 is MGHDK and CDR2 is SYGVNS in the germline V gene. For the CDR3, the DNA is TGTGCCAGCAGTGTACAGGGGGCTGTGACCAATCAGCCCCAGCATTTT. Translating gives CASSVQGAVTNQPQHF.

Points on this clone: Other DNA sequences from this sample encode an identical CDR3 as well. The V gene is TRBV11-2, the J gene TRBJ2-7, with a weak D call TRBD1 (6 bases). Trimming left V 3 bases short and J 0 bases short, with 9 bases between. Germline CDR1 reads SGHAT; CDR2 reads FQNNGV. This CDR3 comprises 14 residues. The CDR3 reads CASSLVGGSYEQYF. The CDR3 DNA is TGTGCCAGCAGCTTGGTAGGGGGCTCCTACGAGCAGTACTTC. Supplemented by reference TRBV11-2 and TRBJ2-7, the full variable domain reads EAGVAQSPRYKIIEKRQSVAFWCNPISGHATLYWYQQILGQGPKLLIQFQNNGVVDDSQLPKDRFSAERLKGVDSTLKIQPAKLEDSAVYLCASSLVGGSYEQYFGPGTRLTVT.

The V gene is TRBV7-9, the J gene TRBJ2-3; D is perhaps TRBD1 (6 bases). Germline-derived CDR1 and CDR2 are SEHNR and FQNEAQ (reference sequence). The CDR3 sequence is 18 residues long. V shed 2 bases and J shed 1 base, with 19 bases lying between them. CDR3 protein: CASSLLKGKGGGTDTQYF. The CDR3 DNA sequence: TGTGCCAGCAGCTTACTCAAGGGGAAAGGGGGTGGCACAGATACGCAGTATTTT. Together with reference TRBV7-9 and TRBJ2-3, the CDR3 gives the full variable domain: DTGVSQNPRHKITKRGQNVTFRCDPISEHNRLYWYRQTLGQGPEFLTYFQNEAQLEKSRLLSDRFSAERPKGSFSTLEIQRTEQGDSAMYLCASSLLKGKGGGTDTQYFGPGTRLTVL.

The V call is TRBV19, the J call TRBJ1-2; 9 nucleotides agree with TRBD1. Germline CDR1 and CDR2: LNHDA and SQIVND (reference sequence). Germline trimming cut 9 bases from V and 8 bases from J; bases unmatched to any gene: 16. The CDR3 spans 15 residues. CDR3 sequence reads: CASLKPGTGSMGYTF. Written as DNA, the CDR3 is TGTGCCAGCTTAAAACCCGGGACAGGGTCGATGGGCTACACCTTC. Full variable domain (outside the CDR3, taken from reference TRBV19 and TRBJ1-2): DGGITQSPKYLFRKEGQNVTLSCEQNLNHDAMYWYRQDPGQGLRLIYYSQIVNDFQKGDIAEGYSVSREKKESFPLTVTSAQKNPTAFYLCASLKPGTGSMGYTFGSGTRLTVV.

The chain joins TRBV5-4 to TRBJ2-1, with 10 bases fitting TRBD2. After removal of 1 base from V and 5 bases from J, the junction contained 9 bases not matched to a gene. The CDR3 is 17 amino acids. Germline V gene data show CDR1 as SGHNT and CDR2 as YYREEE (reference sequence). CDR3 loop: CASSLKTLAGVHNEQFF. CDR3 in DNA: TGTGCCAGCAGCTTGAAAACCCTAGCGGGGGTTCACAATGAGCAGTTCTTC.

The chain recombines TRBV29-1 with TRBJ1-1; a possible D gene is TRBD1 (6 bases). CDR1 SQVTM and CDR2 ANQGSEA come from the germline V gene. This CDR3 has 12 amino acids. V dropped 4 bases and J dropped 8 bases, with 14 bases sitting between them. The CDR3 bases are TGCAGCGTTGCCCTCGGACAGCTCGAAGCTTTCTTT. Amino acids: CSVALGQLEAFF.

V and J are TRBV23-1 and TRBJ1-4, with 7 bases matching TRBD1. TRBV23-1 is placed among ORFs of uncertain function. With V trimmed by 0 bases and J by 4 bases, 5 bases remained unmatched. The CDR3 runs to 16 residues. CDR3 nucleotides: TGCGCCAGCAGTCAATCGGCAGGGGGTAATAATGAAAAACTGTTTTTT. Translating it yields CASSQSAGGNNEKLFF.

The chain links TRBV24-1 to TRBJ2-3; D uncertain. Trimming cost V 4 bases and J 2 bases, with 6 bases left between them. Per the germline V gene, CDR1 is KGHDR and CDR2 is SFDVKD. This CDR3 has 13 residues. DNA of the CDR3: TGTGCCACCAGTGACGGGTACACAGATACGCAGTATTTT. Translated: CATSDGYTDTQYF.

Only one count was recorded for this clone. The CDR3 is CASSEVGLKAETQYF. In DNA form, the CDR3 reads TGTGCCAGCAGTGAAGTCGGGTTAAAGGCGGAGACCCAGTACTTC. The rearrangement joins TRBV2 to TRBJ2-5; D is undetermined. Germline V lookup: CDR1 SNHLY, CDR2 FYNNEI. V was trimmed by 1 base and J by 5 bases, leaving 14 bases between them. The CDR3 sequence is 15 residues long.

The chain joins TRBV27 to TRBJ1-5; D is perhaps TRBD1 (6 bases). The V end lost 6 bases, the J end lost 5 bases, and 14 bases lay between the germline ends. The CDR3 spans 14 residues. The germline V gene has CDR1 MNHEY and CDR2 SMNVEV (reference sequence). CDR3 sequence reads: CASRGGGMDQPQHF. Written as DNA, the CDR3 is TGTGCCAGCAGGGGAGGGGGGATGGATCAGCCCCAGCATTTT.

The genes are TRBV5-1 and TRBJ2-1; the D gene is possibly TRBD2 (6 bases). Germline assignment: CDR1 SGHRS and CDR2 YFSETQ. The length of the CDR3 is 15 residues. V lost 0 bases to trimming and J lost 2 bases, with 9 bases between them. In DNA, the CDR3 is TGCGCCAGCAGCTTGGTTGGGGGGACCTACAATGAGCAGTTCTTC. It translates to CASSLVGGTYNEQFF.

This clone was seen only once. This clone may be a read error of a much larger clone one base away. This sample also contains other DNA sequences that code for the same CDR3. J is TRBJ1-1 and V is TRBV5-1; D ambiguous. Germline V gene sequence: CDR1 SGHRS, CDR2 YFSETQ. Trimming left V 0 bases short and J 1 base short, with 7 bases between. The CDR3 is made up of 14 amino acids. CDR3 protein: CASSLGAGNTEAFF. Written as DNA, the CDR3 is TGCGCCAGCAGCTTGGGGGCCGGGAACACTGAAGCTTTCTTT.